Detailed here is one T cell receptor beta chain. This CDR3 spans 14 amino acids. V was pared by 5 bases and J by 3 bases, with 14 bases between. Germline CDR1 SGHAT, CDR2 FQNNGV. Participants reported their clinical history, and cohort assignment relied on those reports. Among Cohort 3 donors, those recovered had two negative PCRs, clearance, or symptom resolution. In the original workflow: Reference gene primers were amplified, and this amplification served to estimate nucleated cell counts. Produced via immunoSEQ multiplex PCR; TCRdb's table is partial and in-frame only. The DNA was the basis for D and trimming; V, J and clone size are from that table. This sample carries 430,000 or so clones, roughly 90% of them seen once, and the ten largest clones take around 1.9%. The data were taken from a study of blood T cell repertoires in COVID-19. About the study: T cells, B-cell-depleted T cells, or PBMCs provided the cDNA or gDNA that served as material.

The sample consisted of PBMCs or T cells enriched from blood (not recorded which). This receptor was taken from a woman in her thirties or forties who had recovered from COVID-19. This chain links TRBV11-2 with TRBJ2-7; unclear D gene. CDR3 bases: TGTGCCAGCAGCCCGGCGGCGGATTACTACGAGCAGTACTTC. It codes for CASSPAADYYEQYF.